The 13 T cell receptor beta chains given below trace back to one sample, sequenced in a study of blood T cell repertoires in COVID-19. Sequenced by immunoSEQ multiplex PCR; TCRdb stores in-frame clones only, minus some. The sample lists 170,000 or so clones, 85% to 90% occurring once. Sequencing was performed on PBMCs or T cells enriched from blood (not recorded which). These receptors originate from a man between 35 and 55 years old who had recovered from COVID-19.

This chain joins TRBV12-5 and TRBJ1-2, with 8 bases identical to TRBD1. The germline CDR1 and CDR2 sequences are LGHNT and FRNRAP. Trimming cost V 2 bases and J 7 bases; bases outside gene matches: 3. The CDR3 is made up of 13 amino acids. This CDR3 is CASGLKTGGGYTF. CDR3 DNA: TGTGCTAGTGGTTTGAAAACAGGGGGTGGCTACACCTTC.

The chain couples TRBV2 to TRBJ1-4; D remains unclear. Between the trimmed V and J ends, which lost 8 bases and 2 bases, there was a span of 12 bases. Germline V gene lookup returns CDR1 SNHLY and CDR2 FYNNEI. This CDR3 has 14 residues. CDR3: CASVETPTNEKLFF. CDR3 DNA: TGTGCCAGCGTCGAAACACCGACTAATGAAAAACTGTTTTTT. The full variable domain, its missing parts supplied by reference TRBV2 and TRBJ1-4, is EPEVTQTPSHQVTQMGQEVILRCVPISNHLYFYWYRQILGQKVEFLVSFYNNEISEKSEIFDDQFSVERPDGSNFTLKIRSTKLEDSAMYFCASVETPTNEKLFFGSGTQLSVL.

J is TRBJ2-7 and V is TRBV19; D uncertain. The ends were cut back, 4 bases at V and 3 bases at J, with 7 bases in the middle. Germline V gene lookup returns CDR1 LNHDA and CDR2 SQIVND (reference sequence). The CDR3 extends over 12 amino acids. The CDR3: CASSSGGYEQYF. CDR3 nucleotide sequence: TGTGCCAGTAGTAGCGGCGGCTACGAGCAGTACTTC. Using reference TRBV19 and TRBJ2-7 for the parts outside the CDR3, the full variable domain is DGGITQSPKYLFRKEGQNVTLSCEQNLNHDAMYWYRQDPGQGLRLIYYSQIVNDFQKGDIAEGYSVSREKKESFPLTVTSAQKNPTAFYLCASSSGGYEQYFGPGTRLTVT.

The J gene is TRBJ2-3, the V gene TRBV23-1; 7 bases are a match to TRBD2. TRBV23-1 is flagged as an ORF with uncertain function. Trimming took 0 bases from V and 0 from J; bases not matched to a gene: 3. This CDR3 contains 16 residues. CDR3 sequence: CASSQSSGGSTDTQYF. CDR3 sequence (DNA): TGCGCCAGCAGTCAATCTTCGGGAGGTAGCACAGATACGCAGTATTTT.

In this sample, this clone turned up once. V usage is TRBV3-1 (or the pseudogene TRBV3-2) and J usage is TRBJ1-1; D is possibly TRBD1 (6 bases). Trimming took 4 bases from V and 0 from J, leaving 6 bases between them. Germline values: CDR1 LGHDT, CDR2 YNNKEL (reference sequence). CDR3 length equals 13 residues. The CDR3 coding sequence is TGTGCCAGCAGCCGGGACATGAACACTGAAGCTTTCTTT. Protein product: CASSRDMNTEAFF.

The table lists this clone with a few counts. The rearrangement joins TRBV30 to TRBJ1-4, with unresolved D. The CDR3 has 19 amino acids. Per the germline V gene, CDR1 is GTSNPN and CDR2 is SVGIG (reference sequence). Trimming shortened V by 1 base and J by 7 bases, and 28 bases separated the two germline ends. In DNA form, the CDR3 reads TGTGCCTGGAGTGATTTGCCCTCCGTCTCCCGTGCTCGGGGTGAAAAACTGTTTTTT. Translation gives CAWSDLPSVSRARGEKLFF.

The chain employs TRBV3-1 (or the pseudogene TRBV3-2) and TRBJ2-7; D gene uncertain. This CDR3 contains 13 residues. V lost 1 base and J lost 3, with 7 bases in between. The V gene's germline CDR1 is LGHDT and CDR2 YNNKEL (reference sequence). Here the CDR3 DNA reads TGTGCCAGCAGCCAAGGACTTATCTACGAGCAGTACTTC. Its protein is CASSQGLIYEQYF.

The chain recombines TRBV6-2 or TRBV6-3 with TRBJ1-1; D gene uncertain. The CDR3 runs 16 residues. Between the trimmed V and J ends, which lost 5 bases and 0 bases, there was a span of 16 bases. Germline V gene lookup returns CDR1 MNHEY and CDR2 SVGEGT. DNA for the CDR3: TGTGCCAGCAGTCCCCGGTCGACCACTATGAACACTGAAGCTTTCTTT. It is translated as CASSPRSTTMNTEAFF.

This clone came up a few times. The rearrangement uses TRBV30 and TRBJ2-7; the match to TRBD2 covers 10 bases. V lost 4 bases and J lost 5; bases outside the gene matches: 5. The germline gives CDR1 GTSNPN, CDR2 SVGIG (reference sequence). The CDR3 has 13 amino acids. The CDR3 region is CAWTSGRGNEQYF. The CDR3 DNA is TGTGCCTGGACTAGCGGGAGAGGGAACGAGCAGTACTTC. The whole variable domain, remainder taken from reference TRBV30 and TRBJ2-7, is SQTIHQWPATLVQPVGSPLSLECTVEGTSNPNLYWYRQAAGRGLQLLFYSVGIGQISSEVPQNLSASRPQDRQFILSSKKLLLSDSGFYLCAWTSGRGNEQYFGPGTRLTVT.

The CDR3 loop reads CASSLTPQDRPGGETQYF. CDR3 nucleotide sequence: TGCGCCAGCAGCCTAACCCCCCAAGACCGACCCGGCGGGGAGACCCAGTACTTC. This chain joins TRBV5-1 and TRBJ2-5; tentatively, D is TRBD2 (5 bases). Trimming stripped 4 bases from V and 5 bases from J, with 27 bases between. The V gene's germline CDR1 is SGHRS and CDR2 YFSETQ. CDR3 length: 18 amino acids. Full variable domain (outside the CDR3, taken from reference TRBV5-1 and TRBJ2-5): KAGVTQTPRYLIKTRGQQVTLSCSPISGHRSVSWYQQTPGQGLQFLFEYFSETQRNKGNFPGRFSGRQFSNSRSEMNVSTLELGDSALYLCASSLTPQDRPGGETQYFGPGTRLLVL.

This clone came up a few times. The chain uses TRBV3-1 (or the pseudogene TRBV3-2) and TRBJ1-2, with 7 bases lining up with TRBD1. CDR3 length: 14 residues. The germline V gene has CDR1 LGHDT and CDR2 YNNKEL (reference sequence). Unmatched junction bases numbered 11, after V lost 5 bases and J lost 8 bases. CDR3: CASSITTGRLGYTF. The CDR3 nucleotides are TGTGCCAGCAGCATTACGACAGGGCGGTTAGGCTACACCTTC.

This clone was found many times. J is TRBJ2-2 and V is TRBV5-4; possibly TRBD2 for D (6 bases). V dropped 4 bases and J dropped 0 bases, with 16 bases sitting between them. The V gene's germline CDR1 is SGHNT and CDR2 YYREEE (reference sequence). This CDR3 spans 17 amino acids. The CDR3 DNA sequence: TGTGCCAGCAGCAAAATAGGTCGGGGGACGAACACCGGGGAGCTGTTTTTT. It specifies CASSKIGRGTNTGELFF.

Only a few counts were recorded for this clone. The chain has TRBV7-9 and TRBJ1-1; weak D call: TRBD1 (5 bases). V was cut by 0 bases and J by 2 bases, with 10 bases left in between. The length of the CDR3 is 15 residues. Germline assignment: CDR1 SEHNR and CDR2 FQNEAQ (reference sequence). As DNA, the CDR3 is TGTGCCAGCAGCTTAGCCCAGGGAACTAACACTGAAGCTTTCTTT. Translating gives CASSLAQGTNTEAFF.